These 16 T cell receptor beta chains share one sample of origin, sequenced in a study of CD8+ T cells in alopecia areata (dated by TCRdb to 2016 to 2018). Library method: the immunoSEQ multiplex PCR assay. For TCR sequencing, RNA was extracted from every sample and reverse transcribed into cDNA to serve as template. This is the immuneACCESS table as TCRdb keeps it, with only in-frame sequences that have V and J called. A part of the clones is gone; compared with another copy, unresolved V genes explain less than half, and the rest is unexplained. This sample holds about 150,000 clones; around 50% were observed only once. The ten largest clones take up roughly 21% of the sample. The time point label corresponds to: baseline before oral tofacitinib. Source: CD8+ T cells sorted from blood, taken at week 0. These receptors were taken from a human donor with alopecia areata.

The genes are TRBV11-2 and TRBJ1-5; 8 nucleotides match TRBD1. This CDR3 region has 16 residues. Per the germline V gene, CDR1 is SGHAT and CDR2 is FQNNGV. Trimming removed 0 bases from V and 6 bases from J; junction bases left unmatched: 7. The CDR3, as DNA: TGTGCCAGCAGCTTAGATATGTCAGGGGGCGGTCAGCCCCAGCATTTT. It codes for CASSLDMSGGGQPQHF.

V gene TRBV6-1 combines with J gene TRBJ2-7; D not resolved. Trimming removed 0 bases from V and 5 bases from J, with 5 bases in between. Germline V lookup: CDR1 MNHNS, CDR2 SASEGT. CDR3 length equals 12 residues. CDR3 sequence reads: CASSEARNEQYF. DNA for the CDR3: TGTGCCAGCAGTGAAGCGCGGAACGAGCAGTACTTC.

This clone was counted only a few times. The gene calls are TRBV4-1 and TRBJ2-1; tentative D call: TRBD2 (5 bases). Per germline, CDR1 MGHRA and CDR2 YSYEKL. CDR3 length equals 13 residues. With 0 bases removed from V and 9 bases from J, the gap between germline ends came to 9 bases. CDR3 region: CASSQDLASEQFF. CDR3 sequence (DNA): TGCGCCAGCAGCCAAGATCTAGCATCTGAGCAGTTCTTC.

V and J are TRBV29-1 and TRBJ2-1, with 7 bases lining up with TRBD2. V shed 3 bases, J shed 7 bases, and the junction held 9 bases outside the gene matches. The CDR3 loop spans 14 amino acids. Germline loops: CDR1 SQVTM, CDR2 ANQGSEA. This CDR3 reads CSVEGGRQGNEQFF. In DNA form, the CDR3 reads TGCAGCGTTGAGGGGGGGAGACAAGGGAATGAGCAGTTCTTC.

As DNA, the CDR3 is TGCGCCAGCTCTTCCAACACCTACACAGATACGCAGTATTTT. The encoded protein is CASSSNTYTDTQYF. V is TRBV4-3 and J is TRBJ2-3; D uncertain. The germline V and J ends were trimmed by 8 bases and 2 bases, with 14 bases remaining between them. CDR1 LGHNA and CDR2 YSLEER come from the germline V gene. The CDR3 is 14 residues long.

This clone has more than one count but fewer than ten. The CDR3 sequence is CATSIHRQGDEKLFF. The CDR3 nucleotides read TGTGCCACCAGCATCCACCGACAGGGCGATGAAAAACTGTTTTTT. This chain joins TRBV15 and TRBJ1-4, with 7 bases lining up with TRBD1. This CDR3 has 15 amino acids. The V gene's germline CDR1 is LNHNV and CDR2 YYDKDF (reference sequence). J was trimmed by 6 bases and V by 4 bases; bases with no gene match: 8.

The CDR3 is CASSEVGDREKLFF. For the CDR3, the DNA is TGTGCCAGCAGTGAAGTGGGCGACCGTGAAAAACTGTTTTTT. The V call is TRBV2, the J call TRBJ1-4; unclear D gene. Per the germline V gene, CDR1 is SNHLY and CDR2 is FYNNEI. The CDR3 contains 14 residues. V was trimmed by 1 base and J by 7 bases, leaving 10 bases between them.

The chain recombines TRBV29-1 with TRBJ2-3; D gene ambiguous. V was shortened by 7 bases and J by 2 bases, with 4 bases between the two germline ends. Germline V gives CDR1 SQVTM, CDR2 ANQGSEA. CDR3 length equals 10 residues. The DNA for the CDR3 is TGCAGCGCGTACACAGATACGCAGTATTTT. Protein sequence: CSAYTDTQYF.

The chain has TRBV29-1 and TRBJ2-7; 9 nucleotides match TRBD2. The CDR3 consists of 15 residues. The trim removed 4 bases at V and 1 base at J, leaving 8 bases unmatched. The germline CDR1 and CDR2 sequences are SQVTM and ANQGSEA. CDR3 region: CSVVLRTSESYEQYF. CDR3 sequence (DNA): TGCAGCGTTGTACTAAGGACTAGCGAATCCTACGAGCAGTACTTC.

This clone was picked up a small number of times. In DNA form, the CDR3 reads TGTGCCAGCAGCTTAGAGGTGACAGGCGGCTACGAGCAGTACTTC. Its protein product is CASSLEVTGGYEQYF. V usage is TRBV7-2 and J usage is TRBJ2-7; D perhaps matches TRBD1 (6 bases). CDR1 and CDR2 from the germline V gene are SGHTA and FQGNSA. The CDR3 runs to 15 residues. The V and J ends lost 1 base and 3 bases respectively, with 13 bases between them.

CDR3 sequence (DNA): TGCGCCAGCAGCCTTAGCGGGGGGAGCTCCTACGAGCAGTACTTC. The encoded protein is CASSLSGGSSYEQYF. The V gene is TRBV4-1, the J gene TRBJ2-7, with 10 bases aligning to TRBD2. The CDR3 contains 15 residues. Unmatched junction bases numbered 3, after V lost 4 bases and J lost 0 bases. Germline V gene sequence: CDR1 MGHRA, CDR2 YSYEKL.

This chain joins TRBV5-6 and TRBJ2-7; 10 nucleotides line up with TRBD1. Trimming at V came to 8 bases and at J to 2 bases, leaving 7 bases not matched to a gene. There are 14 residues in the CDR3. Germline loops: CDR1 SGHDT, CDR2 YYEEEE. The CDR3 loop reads CASRDRGYTYEQYF. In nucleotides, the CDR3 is TGTGCCAGTAGGGACAGGGGCTACACCTACGAGCAGTACTTC.

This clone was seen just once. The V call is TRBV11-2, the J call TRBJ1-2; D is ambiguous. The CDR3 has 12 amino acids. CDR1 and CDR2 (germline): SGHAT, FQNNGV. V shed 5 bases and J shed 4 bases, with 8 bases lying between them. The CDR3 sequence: CASSLGFYGYTF. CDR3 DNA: TGTGCCAGCAGCCTGGGGTTCTATGGCTACACCTTC.

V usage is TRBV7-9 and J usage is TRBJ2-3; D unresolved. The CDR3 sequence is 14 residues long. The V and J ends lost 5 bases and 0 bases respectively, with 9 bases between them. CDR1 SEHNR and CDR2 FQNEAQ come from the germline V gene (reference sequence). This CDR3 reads CASSAFDSTDTQYF. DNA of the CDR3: TGTGCCAGCAGCGCCTTCGACAGCACAGATACGCAGTATTTT.

DNA for the CDR3: TGTGCCTGGAGAGAGCGGGGGGATACTGAAGCTTTCTTT. It codes for CAWRERGDTEAFF. J is TRBJ1-1 and V is TRBV30; D possibly corresponds to TRBD1 (5 bases). Germline CDR1 GTSNPN, CDR2 SVGIG (reference sequence). The CDR3 totals 13 residues. Trimming cost V 3 bases and J 5 bases, with 13 bases left between them.

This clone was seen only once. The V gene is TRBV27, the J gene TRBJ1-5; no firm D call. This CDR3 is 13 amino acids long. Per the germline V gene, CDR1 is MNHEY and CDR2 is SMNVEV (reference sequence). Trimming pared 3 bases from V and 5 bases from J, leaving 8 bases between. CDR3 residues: CASSFGLDQPQHF. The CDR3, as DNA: TGTGCCAGCAGTTTTGGGTTAGATCAGCCCCAGCATTTT.